One T cell receptor (beta chain) is described in this entry. The target antigen is unknown. The sample originates from a study of neurological immune-mediated disorders. Study-level results: In HTLV-1-associated myelopathy, TCR clonal expansion was greatest, and in multiple sclerosis it was least, below healthy controls.

A single record per CDR3 protein comes from TCRdb applying MiXCR to the 5' RACE reads. This table holds 40,000 or so distinct CDR3 sequences, 4% to 5.5% found once. V lost 6 bases and J 7 bases, leaving 15 bases between the germline ends. The CDR3 has 13 amino acids. The sequence came from a man aged 18 to 29 in good health. The rearrangement uses TRBV12-3 or TRBV12-4 and TRBJ1-1; D unresolved. Sequenced material: CD4+ T cells from blood. DNA of the CDR3: TGTGCCAGCAGGCCCCAACGGGGAGGTGAAGCTTTCTTT. Amino acids: CASRPQRGGEAFF.